These 22 T cell receptor beta chains were sequenced from one sample in a study of T cells after yellow fever vaccination. TCRdb reanalysed the 5' RACE reads using MiXCR and keeps one entry per CDR3 protein. The sample has 500,000 to 650,000 distinct CDR3 sequences; over 9% are singletons. This material consisted of PBMCs, taken on the day of the yellow fever booster vaccination. The origin of the receptors is a man younger than 45 who received the YFV17D yellow fever vaccine.

This clonotype was seen more than once but under ten times. The chain couples TRBV29-1 to TRBJ2-3, with 10 bases fitting TRBD2. The germline V gene encodes CDR1 SQVTM and CDR2 ANQGSEA. Trimming at V came to 6 bases and at J to 10 bases, leaving 13 bases not matched to a gene. This CDR3 has 14 amino acids. The CDR3 reads CSVAKSGRDMAQYF. As DNA, the CDR3 is TGCAGCGTGGCTAAGAGCGGGAGGGACATGGCGCAGTATTTT.

The V gene is TRBV7-2, the J gene TRBJ2-1, with 11 bases fitting TRBD2. The CDR3 consists of 15 residues. The germline V gene encodes CDR1 SGHTA and CDR2 FQGNSA. Trimming removed 5 bases from V and 8 bases from J; junction bases left unmatched: 8. CDR3 DNA sequence: TGTGCCAGCAGCGGGGGGACTAGCGGAGGGGATGAGCAGTTCTTC. The encoded protein is CASSGGTSGGDEQFF.

This clonotype was seen only a few times. The J gene is TRBJ2-1, the V gene TRBV2; weak D call: TRBD1 (6 bases). CDR3 length equals 12 residues. From germline, CDR1 is SNHLY and CDR2 FYNNEI. V was trimmed by 0 bases and J by 10 bases, leaving 7 bases between them. CDR3 bases: TGTGCCAGCAGTGAAGCGGGGGCGGAGCAGTTCTTC. This translates into CASSEAGAEQFF.

The DNA for the CDR3 is TGCAGCGTGGTCCGGGCCACTCACGAGCAGTACTTC. Translation: CSVVRATHEQYF. The chain uses TRBV29-1 and TRBJ2-7, with D unclear. CDR1 is SQVTM, CDR2 ANQGSEA, per germline. There are 12 residues in the CDR3. Trimming removed 6 bases from V and 5 bases from J, with 14 bases in between.

The chain couples TRBV20-1 to TRBJ2-3; 9 nucleotides agree with TRBD2. From germline, CDR1 is DFQATT and CDR2 SNEGSKA (reference sequence). The CDR3 loop spans 15 amino acids. V shed 3 bases and J 4 bases; nucleotides not matched to a gene: 8. The CDR3 nucleotides read TGCAGTGCTAGGGGTGGCGGGAGGGCCCCAGATACGCAGTATTTT. Residues: CSARGGGRAPDTQYF.

In its sample, this clonotype was seen a few times. CDR3 protein: CASSADKYEQYF. The CDR3 coding sequence is TGTGCCAGCAGCGCCGACAAGTACGAGCAGTACTTC. The chain links TRBV7-9 to TRBJ2-7; D uncertain. CDR1 SEHNR and CDR2 FQNEAQ come from the germline V gene (reference sequence). V lost 5 bases and J 4 bases, leaving 9 bases between the germline ends. This CDR3 comprises 12 residues.

A few counts support this clonotype. This chain connects TRBV20-1 to TRBJ2-3; D uncertain. The CDR3 has 12 residues. V lost 4 bases to trimming and J lost 0 bases, with 5 bases between them. From germline, CDR1 is DFQATT and CDR2 SNEGSKA (reference sequence). The CDR3 DNA is TGCAGTGCTAAGGCTAGCACAGATACGCAGTATTTT. Translation gives CSAKASTDTQYF.

The CDR3 loop reads CASSQEISGTGNYNEQFF. For the CDR3, the DNA is TGCGCCAGCAGCCAAGAAATTTCCGGGACAGGGAACTACAATGAGCAGTTCTTC. The V and J genes are TRBV4-3 and TRBJ2-1; 9 nucleotides align to TRBD1. Looked up from germline, CDR1 is LGHNA and CDR2 is YSLEER. CDR3 length: 18 residues. Trimming at V came to 0 bases and at J to 3 bases, leaving 9 bases not matched to a gene.

This clonotype occurred a few times. V usage is TRBV20-1 and J usage is TRBJ2-6; possibly TRBD1 for D (7 bases). CDR3 length equals 15 residues. In germline, CDR1 is DFQATT, CDR2 SNEGSKA (reference sequence). Trimming removed 6 bases from V and 3 bases from J, with 15 bases in between. CDR3 in amino acids: CSARGGGGGANVLTF. The CDR3 DNA reads TGCAGTGCCCGAGGAGGGGGCGGTGGGGCCAACGTCCTGACTTTC.

This clonotype turned up a few times. V gene TRBV20-1 combines with J gene TRBJ1-5; TRBD1 aligns across 12 bases. The CDR3 runs 16 residues. The germline V gene has CDR1 DFQATT and CDR2 SNEGSKA (reference sequence). V gave up 6 bases and J gave up 0 bases; unmatched junction bases: 6. The CDR3 nucleotides read TGCAGTGCCCGGGACAGGGGGCCTTATAGCAATCAGCCCCAGCATTTT. Translated, it gives CSARDRGPYSNQPQHF.

This clonotype was picked up many times. The V and J genes are TRBV5-1 and TRBJ2-2; no firm D call. Per germline, CDR1 SGHRS and CDR2 YFSETQ. This CDR3 has 15 amino acids. Trimming left V 0 bases short and J 0 bases short, with 6 bases between. CDR3 nucleotides: TGCGCCAGCAGCTTGGGAACTACGAACACCGGGGAGCTGTTTTTT. This gives the protein CASSLGTTNTGELFF.

The chain has TRBV10-3 and TRBJ1-1, with TRBD1 identical over 7 bases. After removal of 9 bases from V and 4 bases from J, the junction contained 8 bases not matched to a gene. Germline values: CDR1 ENHRY, CDR2 SYGVKD. The CDR3 is 13 residues long. CDR3 in amino acids: CAINPQGSTEAFF. As DNA, the CDR3 is TGTGCCATTAACCCACAGGGGAGCACTGAAGCTTTCTTT.

This clonotype was observed a few times. The chain recombines TRBV14 with TRBJ2-3; no reliable D call. Trimming took 2 bases from V and 0 from J, leaving 9 bases between them. CDR3 length equals 15 residues. From germline, CDR1 is SGHDN and CDR2 FVKESK. The CDR3: CASSQSLTSTDTQYF. CDR3 nucleotide sequence: TGTGCCAGCAGCCAATCCTTGACGAGCACAGATACGCAGTATTTT.

This clonotype occurred a few times. V is TRBV19 and J is TRBJ1-2; D is possibly TRBD1 (5 bases). Trimming left V 4 bases short and J 1 base short, with 7 bases between. CDR1 is LNHDA and CDR2 is SQIVND in the germline V gene (reference sequence). CDR3 length equals 13 residues. The CDR3 protein is CASSTDSNYGYTF. The DNA for the CDR3 is TGTGCCAGTAGTACTGACAGTAACTATGGCTACACCTTC.

There are a few counts of this clonotype. The chain links TRBV19 to TRBJ2-7; D might be TRBD2 (5 bases). Deletions cut 10 bases from V and 2 bases from J, with 12 bases between. CDR1 is LNHDA and CDR2 is SQIVND in the germline V gene (reference sequence). The CDR3 runs to 12 residues. The CDR3 sequence: CATRREPYEQYF. In DNA form, the CDR3 reads TGTGCCACCCGACGGGAACCCTACGAGCAGTACTTC.

To note about this clonotype: Germline is not matched at one junction end, which may reflect a read error. V usage is TRBV5-1 and J usage is TRBJ2-1; 9 nucleotides align to TRBD2. This CDR3 has 15 amino acids. Germline loops: CDR1 SGHRS, CDR2 YFSETQ. The CDR3 spells CASSFLGTSYHEQFF. The CDR3 coding sequence is TGCGCCAGCAGCTTCCTGGGGACTAGCTACCATGAGCAGTTCTTC.

This clonotype was counted only a few times. The rearrangement uses TRBV20-1 and TRBJ2-2; 8 nucleotides line up with TRBD2. Germline-derived CDR1 and CDR2 are DFQATT and SNEGSKA (reference sequence). The CDR3 has 16 amino acids. CDR3 DNA sequence: TGCAGGGCGACGCCCGATAGCGGGATGTACACCGGGGAGCTGTTTTTT. Protein product: CRATPDSGMYTGELFF.

This clonotype has just a few counts. The chain has TRBV20-1 and TRBJ2-7; D is possibly TRBD2 (5 bases). This CDR3 comprises 14 residues. Deletions cut 0 bases from V and 5 bases from J, with 14 bases between. CDR1 DFQATT and CDR2 SNEGSKA come from the germline V gene (reference sequence). The CDR3 region is CSARDRVDYHEQYF. The CDR3 DNA reads TGCAGTGCTAGAGATCGCGTTGACTACCACGAGCAGTACTTC.

The rearrangement uses TRBV29-1 and TRBJ2-5, with 10 bases aligning to TRBD2. After removal of 6 bases from V and 5 bases from J, the junction contained 18 bases not matched to a gene. This CDR3 has 17 residues. The germline V gene encodes CDR1 SQVTM and CDR2 ANQGSEA. For the CDR3, the DNA is TGCAGCGTGGACGACCAGCTAGCGGGAGCCCTCGAGGAGACCCAGTACTTC. This translates into CSVDDQLAGALEETQYF.

This clonotype was detected only a few times. The J gene is TRBJ2-7, the V gene TRBV29-1; D not resolved. The V and J ends lost 4 bases and 5 bases respectively, with 12 bases between them. Per germline, CDR1 SQVTM and CDR2 ANQGSEA. CDR3 size: 12 residues. DNA of the CDR3: TGCAGCGTTGTGCCGCTAGGCGACGAGCAGTACTTC. Translating gives CSVVPLGDEQYF.

This chain uses TRBV21-1 with TRBJ1-4. TRBV21-1 is classified as a pseudogene. There are 15 residues in the CDR3. The CDR3 reads CASSNLGDGPEKLFF. Here the CDR3 DNA reads TGTGCCAGCAGCAATCTAGGTGATGGACCTGAAAAACTGTTTTTT.

This clonotype was counted only a few times. This sequence joins TRBV5-4 and TRBJ2-1, with 7 bases lining up with TRBD2. The CDR3 consists of 15 residues. Looked up from germline, CDR1 is SGHNT and CDR2 is YYREEE (reference sequence). Trimming took 5 bases from V and 10 from J; bases not matched to a gene: 15. CDR3 sequence: CASREKAGPSGEQFF. The CDR3 nucleotides read TGTGCCAGCAGGGAAAAAGCGGGACCCTCCGGAGAGCAGTTCTTC.